The sequence of this T cell receptor beta chain was determined in a study of blood T cells in healthy people across ages. This CDR3 is 15 amino acids long. Germline values: CDR1 SNHLY, CDR2 FYNNEI. Trimming removed 6 bases from V and 3 bases from J; junction bases left unmatched: 6. This clonotype was counted ten times or more. Alongside a J-beta primer mix, a sample-barcoded 5' primer served in a second PCR lasting about 7 to 12 cycles. A single record per CDR3 protein comes from TCRdb applying MiXCR to the 5' RACE reads. Of 1.5 million to 1.9 million distinct CDR3 sequences detected, 35% to 45% appear once; the ten largest clones hold over 3.5%.

The V and J genes are TRBV2 and TRBJ2-7, with 12 bases matching TRBD2. The source material was blood. The sequence came from a woman between 18 and 29 years old in good health. The CDR3 is CASSRTSGTYYEQYF. DNA for the CDR3: TGTGCCAGCAGCAGGACTAGCGGGACATACTACGAGCAGTACTTC. The variable domain in full, with the rest retrieved from reference TRBV2 and TRBJ2-7, is EPEVTQTPSHQVTQMGQEVILRCVPISNHLYFYWYRQILGQKVEFLVSFYNNEISEKSEIFDDQFSVERPDGSNFTLKIRSTKLEDSAMYFCASSRTSGTYYEQYFGPGTRLTVT.